A single sample gave rise to the 30 T cell receptor beta chains below, sequenced in a study of regulatory T cells in long-lasting Graves disease. This sample's time point: persistent/refractory GD, antithyroid drugs over 5 years with positive TRAb. Extracted PBMC RNA gave rise to the TCR library. iRepertoire HTBI primers and Arm-PCR of CDR3 regions built TCR beta libraries. One entry per CDR3 protein results from TCRdb running MiXCR on the multiplex PCR reads. The table records about 470,000 distinct CDR3 sequences, 20% of them present only once. This specimen was peripheral blood mononuclear cells (PBMCs), taken when the disease was refractory, from a patient treated with antithyroid drugs. Receptors originate from a female donor with Graves disease.

This clonotype was picked up a small number of times. The chain recombines TRBV6-1 with TRBJ1-5; no definite D call. The V gene lost 6 bases and the J gene lost 0 bases, with 15 bases spanning the gap. Germline V gene data show CDR1 as MNHNS and CDR2 as SASEGT. The CDR3 length is 16 residues. The CDR3 DNA reads as TGTGCCAGCAGCCCCGGTGTGAGATATAGCAATCAGCCCCAGCATTTT. The encoded protein is CASSPGVRYSNQPQHF.

This clonotype was detected a few times. The chain uses TRBV27 and TRBJ1-3; no clear D. This CDR3 is built from 14 residues. V lost 2 bases to trimming and J lost 2 bases, with 7 bases between them. The germline CDR1 and CDR2 sequences are MNHEY and SMNVEV (reference sequence). In nucleotides, the CDR3 is TGTGCCAGCAGTTTAGGGTCAGCTGGAAACACCATATATTTT. Translated, it gives CASSLGSAGNTIYF.

This clonotype was found many times. The chain is built from TRBV11-1 and TRBJ1-1; TRBD1 is a possible D gene (5 bases). V was pared by 4 bases and J by 6 bases, with 15 bases between. The length of the CDR3 is 14 residues. Per the germline V gene, CDR1 is SGHAT and CDR2 is FQDESV (reference sequence). CDR3 loop: CASSWRGTYPEAFF. The CDR3 DNA follows: TGTGCCAGCAGCTGGAGAGGGACTTACCCTGAAGCTTTCTTT.

This clonotype showed up just a few times. This chain links TRBV20-1 with TRBJ2-3; 8 nucleotides agree with TRBD2. V trimming: 2 bases; J trimming: 5 bases; junction bases outside the gene matches: 9. Looked up from germline, CDR1 is DFQATT and CDR2 is SNEGSKA (reference sequence). The CDR3 is 15 residues long. The CDR3 DNA follows: TGCAGTGCTAGAATTCCCGCGGGAGGAAGAGATACGCAGTATTTT. Translating gives CSARIPAGGRDTQYF.

This clonotype has a count of ten or more. The gene calls are TRBV28 and TRBJ2-2; 8 bases match TRBD1. The CDR3 contains 15 residues. V trimming: 6 bases; J trimming: 2 bases; junction bases outside the gene matches: 5. Per the germline V gene, CDR1 is MDHEN and CDR2 is SYDVKM. The CDR3 here is CASRGTGLNTGELFF. CDR3 in DNA: TGTGCCAGCAGGGGGACAGGATTAAACACCGGGGAGCTGTTTTTT.

The table lists this clonotype with a few counts. In DNA, the CDR3 is TGTGCCAGCAGTTACCACCCTCACAAGACCTACAATGAGCAGTTCTTC. Its translation is CASSYHPHKTYNEQFF. The gene calls are TRBV6-5 and TRBJ2-1; D gene ambiguous. The CDR3 covers 16 residues. V was trimmed by 2 bases and J by 2 bases, leaving 13 bases between them. Looked up from germline, CDR1 is MNHEY and CDR2 is SVGAGI.

The rearrangement uses TRBV27 and TRBJ2-6; the match to TRBD1 covers 7 bases. The CDR3 sequence is 17 residues long. Trimming at V came to 7 bases and at J to 0 bases, leaving 9 bases not matched to a gene. The germline V gene has CDR1 MNHEY and CDR2 SMNVEV (reference sequence). The CDR3 protein is CASTGQPIPSGANVLTF. In nucleotides, the CDR3 is TGTGCCAGCACGGGACAGCCCATTCCCTCTGGGGCCAACGTCCTGACTTTC.

Remarks on this clonotype: It may be a read error: a sequence one base away is much more abundant. The V call is TRBV6-1, the J call TRBJ2-2, with TRBD1 identical over 7 bases. Germline loops: CDR1 MNHNS, CDR2 SASEGT. This CDR3 has 15 amino acids. The CDR3 nucleotides are TGTGTCAGCAGTCGAGGGGGCGCGGATGCCGGGGAGCTGTTTTTT. This translates into CVSSRGGADAGELFF.

V is TRBV4-3 and J is TRBJ2-7, with TRBD1 matching 8 bases. J lost 1 base, V lost 4 bases, and 3 bases had no gene match. The CDR3 spans 14 residues. Germline CDR1 reads LGHNA; CDR2 reads YSLEER. CDR3 region: CASSLDRASYEQYF. DNA for the CDR3: TGCGCCAGCAGCCTGGACAGGGCTTCCTACGAGCAGTACTTC.

The J gene is TRBJ2-7, the V gene TRBV7-9; 10 bases map to TRBD1. The germline CDR1 and CDR2 sequences are SEHNR and FQNEAQ (reference sequence). The CDR3 spans 15 residues. Losses at the gene ends were 6 bases for V and 2 bases for J; bases not matched to a gene: 7. In DNA form, the CDR3 reads TGTGCCAGCAGGCTCGGGACAGGGGCGACCTACGAGCAGTACTTC. Encoded protein: CASRLGTGATYEQYF. The full variable domain, completed using reference TRBV7-9 and TRBJ2-7, is DTGVSQNPRHKITKRGQNVTFRCDPISEHNRLYWYRQTLGQGPEFLTYFQNEAQLEKSRLLSDRFSAERPKGSFSTLEIQRTEQGDSAMYLCASRLGTGATYEQYFGPGTRLTVT.

With respect to this clonotype: This may arise from a read error, as a much more abundant clone is one base away. The chain carries TRBV27 and TRBJ1-1; the D is unclear. The CDR3 spans 12 residues. The V gene's germline CDR1 is MNHEY and CDR2 SMNVEV (reference sequence). V lost 8 bases, J lost 5 bases, and 12 bases lay in between. CDR3 sequence (DNA): TGTGCCAGCGGGAGAGGGAGGACTGAAGCTTTCTTT. Amino acids: CASGRGRTEAFF.

This clonotype was seen only a few times. The V and J genes are TRBV29-1 and TRBJ1-3, with D tentatively TRBD1 (5 bases). The CDR3 has 14 residues. CDR1 is SQVTM, CDR2 ANQGSEA, per germline. Trimming took 1 base from V and 11 from J, leaving 18 bases between them. The DNA for the CDR3 is TGCAGCGTTGAAGGGGCGGTTACACCGGGGGCCATATATTTT. Its translation is CSVEGAVTPGAIYF.

The chain recombines TRBV5-1 with TRBJ2-6; perhaps D is TRBD1 or TRBD2 (5 bases each). This CDR3 is 19 amino acids long. CDR1 and CDR2 from the germline V gene are SGHRS and YFSETQ. V shed 4 bases and J shed 0 bases, with 20 bases lying between them. CDR3 region: CASSAVPGRASSGANVLTF. CDR3 coding DNA: TGCGCCAGCAGCGCCGTCCCGGGACGAGCAAGCTCTGGGGCCAACGTCCTGACTTTC.

The chain combines TRBV29-1 with TRBJ2-2; D is possibly TRBD1 or TRBD2 (5 bases each). Per the germline V gene, CDR1 is SQVTM and CDR2 is ANQGSEA. CDR3 length: 12 amino acids. Trimming took 4 bases from V and 7 from J, leaving 10 bases between them. The CDR3 coding sequence is TGCAGCGTTGTCAGGGAGAACGGGGAGCTGTTTTTT. Amino acid sequence: CSVVRENGELFF.

This clonotype was counted between two and nine times. The chain links TRBV7-8 to TRBJ1-5, with D possibly TRBD1 on 6 matching bases. The CDR3 runs 16 residues. V dropped 1 base and J dropped 1 base, with 11 bases sitting between them. Germline V CDR1 and CDR2: SGHVS, FQNEAQ. The CDR3 bases are TGTGCCAGCAGCTTAGAACCAGGGGTGAGCAATCAGCCCCAGCATTTT. This codes for CASSLEPGVSNQPQHF.

This clonotype has at least ten counts. The chain joins TRBV9 to TRBJ2-7; TRBD1 aligns across 8 bases. Per the germline V gene, CDR1 is SGDLS and CDR2 is YYNGEE. CDR3 length equals 14 residues. Unmatched junction bases numbered 13, after V lost 9 bases and J lost 5 bases. The CDR3 region has the DNA TGTGCCATCAAAAGGCCGGACAGGGTCGACGAGCAGTACTTC. Translated: CAIKRPDRVDEQYF.

This clonotype was seen at least ten times. The chain couples TRBV6-1 to TRBJ1-1; 8 positions agree with TRBD1. CDR3 length: 15 amino acids. Germline V gene lookup returns CDR1 MNHNS and CDR2 SASEGT. V gave up 7 bases and J gave up 5 bases; unmatched junction bases: 12. The CDR3 nucleotides read TGTGCCAGCACCGTCAGTGGACAGGGACGTACTGAAGCTTTCTTT. Amino acids: CASTVSGQGRTEAFF.

This chain joins TRBV4-1 and TRBJ1-1; no firm D call. There are 15 residues in the CDR3. CDR1 MGHRA and CDR2 YSYEKL come from the germline V gene. Trimming took 3 bases from V and 5 from J, leaving 16 bases between them. CDR3: CASSHEGGLQTEAFF. CDR3 nucleotides: TGCGCCAGCAGCCACGAAGGTGGACTGCAGACTGAAGCTTTCTTT.

This clonotype turned up a few times. This chain connects TRBV30 to TRBJ2-5; 8 bases line up with TRBD2. This CDR3 region has 16 residues. Losses at the gene ends were 3 bases for V and 1 base for J; bases not matched to a gene: 10. Germline values: CDR1 GTSNPN, CDR2 SVGIG (reference sequence). The CDR3 DNA is TGTGCCTGGAGACGAGGACTAGCTAAATCCCAAGAGACCCAGTACTTC. This codes for CAWRRGLAKSQETQYF.

At least ten counts were recorded for this clonotype. The chain joins TRBV28 to TRBJ2-2; 11 bases fit TRBD1. Germline V CDR1 and CDR2: MDHEN, SYDVKM. The trim removed 5 bases at V and 8 bases at J, leaving 4 bases unmatched. The CDR3 sequence is 14 residues long. CDR3 coding DNA: TGTGCCAGCAGTAGACGGGACAGGGGGGGGGAGCTGTTTTTT. It translates to CASSRRDRGGELFF.

The sample holds a few counts of this clonotype. This chain uses TRBV4-2 with TRBJ2-4, with D possibly being TRBD1 or TRBD2 (5 bases each). The CDR3 spans 15 residues. Germline-derived CDR1 and CDR2 are LGHNA and YNFKEQ. The ends were cut back, 0 bases at V and 9 bases at J, with 15 bases in the middle. The CDR3 loop reads CASSQDHPTGRIQYF. The CDR3, as DNA: TGTGCCAGCAGCCAAGACCACCCCACGGGGCGCATTCAGTACTTC.

The table lists this clonotype with a few counts. This chain connects TRBV6-5 to TRBJ1-1, with D tentatively TRBD1 (5 bases). V gave up 3 bases and J gave up 0 bases, with 11 bases separating them. The CDR3 has 15 residues. Germline V gene data show CDR1 as MNHEY and CDR2 as SVGAGI. CDR3 region: CASSYTGTMNTEAFF. The CDR3 nucleotides are TGTGCCAGCAGTTATACGGGGACGATGAACACTGAAGCTTTCTTT.

The sample holds one count of this clonotype. This may be a read error: a much more frequent sequence differs by one nucleotide. This chain connects TRBV20-1 to TRBJ2-7, with D perhaps TRBD2 (6 bases). Looked up from germline, CDR1 is DFQATT and CDR2 is SNEGSKA (reference sequence). Trimming took 4 bases from V and 0 from J, leaving 7 bases between them. CDR3 size: 12 residues. The CDR3 loop is CSANGSSYEQYF. CDR3 DNA: TGCAGTGCTAACGGGAGCTCCTACGAGCAGTACTTC.

This clonotype has ten or more counts. This sequence joins TRBV28 and TRBJ2-5; 10 bases map to TRBD2. The V and J ends lost 1 base and 2 bases, in that order; junction bases with no gene match: 1. The CDR3 is 15 residues long. CDR1 and CDR2 from the germline V gene are MDHEN and SYDVKM. The CDR3 reads CASSLSAGGQETQYF. The CDR3 region has the DNA TGTGCCAGCAGTTTATCAGCGGGAGGGCAAGAGACCCAGTACTTC.

This clonotype was recorded a few times. This chain connects TRBV7-9 to TRBJ2-2, with 10 bases lining up with TRBD2. In germline, CDR1 is SEHNR, CDR2 FQNEAQ (reference sequence). V gave up 5 bases and J gave up 0 bases; unmatched junction bases: 6. CDR3 length equals 17 residues. The CDR3 nucleotides are TGTGCCAGCAGCCCACCGGGACTAGCGCCGAACACCGGGGAGCTGTTTTTT. Translation gives CASSPPGLAPNTGELFF.

Here the CDR3 DNA reads TGTGCCAGCAGCCAGACTAGCGGCCCCCACGAGCAGTACTTC. Its protein is CASSQTSGPHEQYF. The chain has TRBV14 and TRBJ2-7; 9 bases match TRBD2. Per the germline V gene, CDR1 is SGHDN and CDR2 is FVKESK. V gave up 3 bases and J gave up 5 bases; unmatched junction bases: 5. The CDR3 contains 14 residues.

This clonotype was counted many times. This rearrangement joins TRBV20-1 to TRBJ2-2; no reliable D call. Germline V gene data show CDR1 as DFQATT and CDR2 as SNEGSKA (reference sequence). The CDR3 spans 13 residues. V lost 3 bases and J 0 bases, leaving 5 bases between the germline ends. This CDR3 is CSASGANTGELFF. CDR3 DNA: TGCAGTGCTAGCGGAGCGAACACCGGGGAGCTGTTTTTT.

Concerning this clonotype itself: At one of its ends the junction is not consistent with the germline gene, which may arise from a read error. The rearrangement links TRBV10-1 to TRBJ2-3, with 8 bases that match TRBD2. This CDR3 region has 14 residues. CDR1 and CDR2 (germline): WNHNN, SYGVQD (reference sequence). DNA of the CDR3: TGTGCCAGCAGCTACCGGGAGGGCCCAGATACGCAGTATTTT. This sequence encodes CASSYREGPDTQYF.

Regarding this clonotype: This could be a read error, since a much larger clone is one nucleotide away. The chain couples TRBV6-4 to TRBJ1-1; possibly TRBD1 for D (5 bases). CDR3 size: 14 residues. CDR1 is MRHNA, CDR2 SNTAGT, per germline. The CDR3 sequence is CASRPPGIHTEASF. The CDR3 nucleotides are TGTGCCAGCAGGCCCCCAGGGATACACACTGAAGCTTCCTTT.

This clonotype has only a few counts. The chain is built from TRBV12-3 or TRBV12-4 and TRBJ2-7, with D possibly TRBD2 on 6 matching bases. V shed 3 bases and J shed 2 bases, with 14 bases lying between them. The CDR3 sequence is 15 residues long. The CDR3 loop is CASSFSGTDPYEQYF. The CDR3 bases are TGTGCCAGCAGTTTCTCAGGGACTGACCCCTACGAGCAGTACTTC.